This T cell receptor (beta chain) was recorded in a study of beta chain features in type 1 diabetes. Whole-study findings and limits: Within each of all four CD4+ subsets, Type 1 diabetes patients had TCRB CDR3s that were moderately but significantly shorter. At VDJ recombination sites, type 1 diabetes patients had fewer insertions and more deleted nucleotides.

The CDR3 has 15 residues. Germline CDR1 SGHTA, CDR2 FQGNSA. V was cut by 4 bases and J by 5 bases, with 17 bases left in between. Expressed TCRB transcripts were sequenced because the entire RNA isolate underwent reverse transcription. Repertoires were generated with immunoSEQ multiplex PCR, while TCRdb's copy carries only in-frame clones and drops some. The data hold around 25,000 clones, with roughly 70% observed a single time. As regards this clone: Its antigen remains unknown.

The chain is built from TRBV7-2 and TRBJ2-5; tentative D call: TRBD2 (7 bases). The sequencing sample was made of stem cell memory CD4+ T cells from blood. This receptor was taken from a woman aged 40 to 50 with type 1 diabetes. In DNA form, the CDR3 reads TGTGCCAGCAGCTCGGGGGGCGCGGAGTCCGAGACCCAGTACTTC. Protein product: CASSSGGAESETQYF.